A selection of T cell receptor beta chains follows, all from one sample in a study of blood T cells in healthy people across ages. TCRdb used MiXCR to reprocess the 5' RACE reads, holding one entry per CDR3 protein. The table includes 1.5 million to 1.9 million distinct CDR3 sequences, about 42% detected once. Sequencing was done on a sample of blood. These receptors all come from a woman under 30 in good health. The CDR3 runs from the conserved cysteine through the conserved F or W. D genes are given only for firm matches. The size field is filled for only some rows; it gives once, few, many or a size class.

j_call clone_size d_call v_call cdr3_nt cdr3_aa
TRBJ1-2 - TRBD1 TRBV2 TGTGCCAGCAGTGAAACGACAGGGAACCCCTATGGCTACACCTTC CASSETTGNPYGYTF
TRBJ1-5 - - TRBV28 TGTGCCAGCAGTTTAGGCGGAGCCCCCAATCAGCCCCAGCATTTT CASSLGGAPNQPQHF
TRBJ2-1 many TRBD1 TRBV2 TGTGCCAGCAGTGTTAGGCAGGGGGTTTACAATGAGCAGTTCTTC CASSVRQGVYNEQFF
TRBJ2-3 few TRBD2 TRBV12-3/TRBV12-4 TGTGCCAGCAGCTTGGGACTAGCTGTGGCAGATACGCAGTATTTT CASSLGLAVADTQYF
TRBJ2-1 few TRBD2 TRBV4-3 TGCGCCAGCAGCCAAGGAGGCGGGAGATTAAACAATGAGCAGTTCTTC CASSQGGGRLNNEQFF
TRBJ2-7 - TRBD2 TRBV5-1 TGCGCCAGCAGCTTGGCCTTGACAGCGGGAGTCTACGAGCAGTACTTC CASSLALTAGVYEQYF
TRBJ2-7 - - TRBV29-1 TGCAGCGCCCTCGGAGGGAACGAGCAGTACTTC CSALGGNEQYF
TRBJ2-3 few - TRBV6-5 TGTGCCAGCAGTTACGGGCTTCGACGCACAGATACGCAGTATTTT CASSYGLRRTDTQYF
TRBJ1-1 many - TRBV28 TGTGCCAGCAGTTTATTCGTTCCCCCTAACACTGAAGCTTTCTTT CASSLFVPPNTEAFF
TRBJ1-3 - - TRBV7-8 TGTGCCAGCAGCCGGACAGCGAGCTCTGGAAACACCATATATTTT CASSRTASSGNTIYF
TRBJ2-2 - - TRBV27 TGTGCCAGCAGTACACTAATTCCTAGGGTCGGGGAGCTGTTTTTT CASSTLIPRVGELFF
TRBJ2-3 - - TRBV4-3 TGCGCCAGCAGCCAAGACCTGGGTATGGGCACAGATACGCAGTATTTT CASSQDLGMGTDTQYF
TRBJ2-6 few - TRBV9 TGTGCCAGCAGCGTAGAGGGAGGCTCTGGGGCCAACGTCCTGACTTTC CASSVEGGSGANVLTF
TRBJ2-3 - TRBD2 TRBV13 TGTGCCAGCAGCCCGAGACTAGCGGGGGGGCTGGATACGCAGTATTTT CASSPRLAGGLDTQYF
TRBJ2-7 - TRBD1 TRBV12-3/TRBV12-4 TGTGCCAGCAGTGGGACAGGGCTTTACGAGCAGTACTTC CASSGTGLYEQYF
TRBJ2-7 - - TRBV20-1 TGCAGCCTAATGGGCCGCAACTACGAGCAGTACTTC CSLMGRNYEQYF
TRBJ2-7 few - TRBV6-5 TGTGCCAGCAGTTACTCGAAGGTCGGTGAGCAGTACTTC CASSYSKVGEQYF
TRBJ2-1 few - TRBV20-1 TGCAGTGCTAGACCCCCAGGCCCCAATGAGCAGTTCTTC CSARPPGPNEQFF
TRBJ2-5 few - TRBV12-3/TRBV12-4 TGTGCCAGCAGCCCTGGAGGCACCAAGTACTTC CASSPGGTKYF
TRBJ2-1 few TRBD2 TRBV7-2 TGTGCCAGCAGACTAGCGGGAGGGCCCGGTGAGCAGTTCTTC CASRLAGGPGEQFF
TRBJ2-7 - TRBD2 TRBV7-2 TGTGCCAGCAGCTCCCGACTAGCGGGGGGCACCTACGAGCAGTACTTC CASSSRLAGGTYEQYF
TRBJ2-7 - - TRBV6-6 TGTGCCAGTAGAGGGGAGGGGGACTACGAGCAGTACTTC CASRGEGDYEQYF
TRBJ2-5 few - TRBV29-1 TGCAGCGGGATCGGGCAGCAAGAGACCCAGTACTTC CSGIGQQETQYF
TRBJ2-4 - - TRBV12-3/TRBV12-4 TGTGCCAGCAGTTCACCCCACGCGGGTCTCGATGAGCAGTACTTC CASSSPHAGLDEQYF
TRBJ1-5 - TRBD1 TRBV7-2 TGTGCCAGCAGCTTACTCGGGACAGCTTATAGCAATCAGCCCCAGCATTTT CASSLLGTAYSNQPQHF
TRBJ2-5 - - TRBV11-3 TGTGCCAGCCAGACTCTTACTGACAATGAGCAGTACTTC CASQTLTDNEQYF
TRBJ1-5 few - TRBV7-2 TGTGCCAGCAGACTAGGGTCGGAGCCCCAGCATTTT CASRLGSEPQHF
TRBJ1-4 few - TRBV7-9 TGTGCCAGCGCCAGCCGGGATTGGGGAAAACTGTTTTTT CASASRDWGKLFF
TRBJ2-7 - - TRBV4-3 TGCGCCAGCAGCGTCCGGGAAAACCGCGAGCAGTACTTC CASSVRENREQYF